This T cell receptor (beta chain) is from a study of neurological immune-mediated disorders. Findings and limits, study-wide: Private repertoires in all groups were suggested, as expanded clones shared no CDR3 amino acid sequences across subjects.

This clonotype was counted ten times or more. Its antigen remains unidentified. TCRdb used MiXCR to reprocess the 5' RACE reads, holding one entry per CDR3 protein. The repertoire holds tens of thousands of distinct CDR3 sequences, with 2.5% as singletons. The length of the CDR3 is 14 residues. Germline lookup yields CDR1 SGHTA and CDR2 FQGNSA. Trimming took 2 bases from V and 4 from J; bases not matched to a gene: 2. The sequenced sample was PBMCs. The source is a man aged 50 to 59 with multiple sclerosis. The chain joins TRBV7-2 to TRBJ2-1, with 7 nucleotides matching TRBD2. The CDR3: CASSLRGEYNEQFF. CDR3 bases: TGTGCCAGCAGCTTACGGGGGGAGTACAATGAGCAGTTCTTC. The variable domain in full, completed from reference TRBV7-2 and TRBJ2-1, reads GAGVSQSPSNKVTEKGKDVELRCDPISGHTALYWYRQSLGQGLEFLIYFQGNSAPDKSGLPSDRFSAERTGGSVSTLTIQRTQQEDSAVYLCASSLRGEYNEQFFGPGTRLTVL.